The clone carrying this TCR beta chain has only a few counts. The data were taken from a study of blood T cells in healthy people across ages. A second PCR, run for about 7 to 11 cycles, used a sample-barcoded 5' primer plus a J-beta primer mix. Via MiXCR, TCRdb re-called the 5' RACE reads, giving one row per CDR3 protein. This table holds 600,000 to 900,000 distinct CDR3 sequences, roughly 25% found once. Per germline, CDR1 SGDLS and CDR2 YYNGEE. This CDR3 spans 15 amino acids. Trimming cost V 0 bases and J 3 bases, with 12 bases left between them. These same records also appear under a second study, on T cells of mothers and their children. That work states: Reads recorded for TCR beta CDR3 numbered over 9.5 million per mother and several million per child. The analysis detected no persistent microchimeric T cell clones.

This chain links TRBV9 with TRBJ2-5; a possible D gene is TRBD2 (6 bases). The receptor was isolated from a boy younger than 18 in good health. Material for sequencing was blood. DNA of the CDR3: TGTGCCAGCAGCGTAGGACCCCGGGAGAAAGAGACCCAGTACTTC. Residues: CASSVGPREKETQYF.